This T cell receptor (beta chain) was recovered during a study of cytomegalovirus exposure and HLA in healthy donors. Study context: The approximately 660 first-cohort repertoires shared a platform with the 130 or so validation repertoires, as reported in a later analysis. Study-wide findings and caveats: Accounts indicate the classifier identified cytomegalovirus status with strong specificity and sensitivity. Whilst most TCR sequences proved rare, a subset of public TCRs occurred across many donors. The study designated roughly 160 TCR beta chains cytomegalovirus-associated.

Assay used: immunoSEQ multiplex PCR; TCRdb lists only in-frame clones, some missing. The repertoire holds hundreds of thousands of clones, with about 88% as singletons. V lost 0 bases and J 1 base, leaving 16 bases between the germline ends. Germline CDR1 is LGHNA and CDR2 is YSLEER. CDR3 length: 18 residues. Concerning this clone: Antigen: not known.

The chain has TRBV4-3 and TRBJ1-3; D ambiguous. Sequenced material: PBMCs. The receptor comes from a man between 18 and 35 years old in good health and CMV-seropositive. CDR3 in DNA: TGCGCCAGCAGCCAAGACAGGCAGAAGAAGTGGTCTGGAAACACCATATATTTT. The encoded protein is CASSQDRQKKWSGNTIYF.